This passage covers 21 T cell receptor beta chains from one sample sequenced in a study of cytomegalovirus exposure and HLA in healthy donors (dated by TCRdb to about 2017). The library was generated by the immunoSEQ multiplex PCR assay. The multiplex PCR relied on a mix of 60 forward primers for TCR Vbeta segments and 13 reverse primers for TCR Jbeta segments. TCRdb's version of the immuneACCESS table is confined to in-frame rearrangements and falls short of the full clone set. An unresolved V gene accounts for under half of the shortfall where checked; the remainder is of unknown origin. The table for this sample lists roughly 150,000 clones; 65% to 80% of them were counted only once. The ten largest clones add up to about 13% of the sample. The sample consisted of PBMCs. The receptors originated from a man aged 35-49 years in good health and CMV-seropositive.

The rearrangement uses TRBV5-1 and TRBJ2-5, with D unresolved. Trimming pared 0 bases from V and 5 bases from J, leaving 5 bases between. CDR1 and CDR2 (germline): SGHRS, YFSETQ. This CDR3 has 12 residues. Written as DNA, the CDR3 is TGCGCCAGCAGCTTGGCCGGTGAGACCCAGTACTTC. Its translation: CASSLAGETQYF.

V and J are TRBV13 and TRBJ1-1, with 12 positions matching TRBD1. J lost 4 bases, V lost 5 bases, and 8 bases had no gene match. CDR1 is PRHDT and CDR2 is FYEKMQ in the germline V gene (reference sequence). The CDR3 length is 16 residues. This CDR3 reads CASSVSPGQGATEAFF. CDR3 DNA: TGTGCCAGCAGCGTATCTCCGGGACAGGGGGCCACTGAAGCTTTCTTT.

The V and J genes are TRBV6-4 and TRBJ1-1, with 8 bases that match TRBD1. V was clipped by 5 bases and J by 3 bases; unmatched bases: 5. Looked up from germline, CDR1 is MRHNA and CDR2 is SNTAGT. The CDR3 is 14 amino acids. CDR3 sequence: CASSQTGADTEAFF. DNA of the CDR3: TGTGCCAGCAGTCAGACAGGGGCGGACACTGAAGCTTTCTTT.

This clone occurred a few times. The CDR3 coding sequence is TGTGCCAGCAGTGGACTAGCGGGAGATTGGAATGAGCAGTTCTTC. Its protein product is CASSGLAGDWNEQFF. The chain uses TRBV11-2 and TRBJ2-1; TRBD2 agrees at 13 bases. Per germline, CDR1 SGHAT and CDR2 FQNNGV. Trimming at V came to 6 bases and at J to 7 bases, leaving 6 bases not matched to a gene. This CDR3 is built from 15 residues.

The V call is TRBV7-3, the J call TRBJ2-2; 8 positions match TRBD1. Germline-derived CDR1 and CDR2 are SGHTA and FQGTGA. This CDR3 has 14 amino acids. Losses at the gene ends were 10 bases for V and 0 bases for J; bases not matched to a gene: 4. The CDR3 nucleotides read TGTGCCACCCAACAGGGGGCGAACACCGGGGAGCTGTTTTTT. This gives the protein CATQQGANTGELFF.

This chain links TRBV13 with TRBJ2-3; TRBD2 matches at 7 bases. The CDR3 runs to 13 residues. Germline V gene sequence: CDR1 PRHDT, CDR2 FYEKMQ (reference sequence). V gave up 5 bases and J gave up 6 bases; unmatched junction bases: 5. The chain's CDR3 is CASSPGLEDTQYF. In nucleotides, the CDR3 is TGTGCCAGCAGCCCTGGACTAGAGGATACGCAGTATTTT.

The chain has TRBV30 and TRBJ1-2; D is undetermined. The V end was cut by 0 bases, the J end by 1 base, with 6 bases between. The CDR3 is 13 amino acids. Germline CDR1 is GTSNPN and CDR2 is SVGIG (reference sequence). CDR3 sequence: CAWSVSLNYGYTF. As DNA, the CDR3 is TGTGCCTGGAGTGTTAGCCTTAACTATGGCTACACCTTC.

A few counts support this clone. This sequence joins TRBV5-5 and TRBJ2-7; TRBD1 matches 8 bases. Germline CDR1 and CDR2: SGHKS and YYEKEE (reference sequence). This CDR3 region has 13 residues. With 7 bases clipped from V and 0 bases from J, the junction kept 3 bases outside the gene matches. The CDR3 spells CASGQGDSYEQYF. In DNA form, the CDR3 reads TGTGCCAGCGGACAGGGAGACTCCTACGAGCAGTACTTC.

The chain links TRBV6-5 to TRBJ1-2; possibly TRBD1 for D (6 bases). The CDR3 is 15 residues long. CDR1 and CDR2 from the germline V gene are MNHEY and SVGAGI. V was clipped by 2 bases and J by 3 bases, with 13 bases between them. DNA of the CDR3: TGTGCCAGCAGTTACGAGGGGGTGGGATACTATGGCTACACCTTC. This codes for CASSYEGVGYYGYTF.

This chain links TRBV20-1 with TRBJ1-2; no reliable D call. Germline CDR1 is DFQATT and CDR2 is SNEGSKA (reference sequence). The CDR3 is made up of 11 amino acids. Trimming removed 2 bases from V and 8 bases from J, with 9 bases in between. CDR3 residues: CSARPPSGYTF. The CDR3 nucleotides are TGCAGTGCTAGACCCCCGAGCGGCTACACCTTC.

There are a few counts of this clone. The V and J genes are TRBV19 and TRBJ2-3; D may be TRBD1 (5 bases). Germline lookup yields CDR1 LNHDA and CDR2 SQIVND (reference sequence). V was shortened by 10 bases and J by 1 base, with 21 bases between the two germline ends. This CDR3 contains 16 residues. Written as DNA, the CDR3 is TGTGCCACCGACGACCGAACTGGGGCGGGCACAGATACGCAGTATTTT. This translates into CATDDRTGAGTDTQYF.

The chain carries TRBV6-6 and TRBJ2-3, with 9 nucleotides matching TRBD2. The CDR3 runs to 15 residues. The trim removed 6 bases at V and 0 bases at J, leaving 4 bases unmatched. Germline CDR1 is MNHNY and CDR2 is SVGAGI (reference sequence). The chain's CDR3 is CASRPSGRSTDTQYF. In DNA form, the CDR3 reads TGTGCCAGCAGACCGAGCGGGAGGAGCACAGATACGCAGTATTTT.

The genes are TRBV28 and TRBJ1-5; D is ambiguous. V was cut by 2 bases and J by 2 bases, with 10 bases left in between. CDR3 size: 15 residues. Germline V gene sequence: CDR1 MDHEN, CDR2 SYDVKM. This CDR3 reads CASSLRGYGNQPQHF. The CDR3 coding sequence is TGTGCCAGCAGTTTACGGGGTTACGGCAATCAGCCCCAGCATTTT.

The chain joins TRBV30 to TRBJ1-1; D unclear. Trimming removed 4 bases from V and 1 base from J, with 10 bases in between. CDR1 and CDR2 (germline): GTSNPN, SVGIG (reference sequence). The CDR3 is made up of 13 amino acids. This chain's CDR3 is CAWTRTANTEAFF. The DNA for the CDR3 is TGTGCCTGGACTCGAACAGCGAACACTGAAGCTTTCTTT.

CDR3 nucleotide sequence: TGTGCCAGCAGGCTTACAGGGGGAAGCAATCAGCCCCAGCATTTT. Translating it yields CASRLTGGSNQPQHF. The chain joins TRBV28 to TRBJ1-5, with 8 bases fitting TRBD1. CDR3 size: 15 residues. V lost 6 bases to trimming and J lost 1 base; unmatched junction nucleotides: 5. The germline V gene encodes CDR1 MDHEN and CDR2 SYDVKM.

This chain links TRBV11-2 with TRBJ2-7; 10 positions match TRBD1. The CDR3 length is 15 residues. In germline, CDR1 is SGHAT, CDR2 FQNNGV. Trimming cost V 4 bases and J 5 bases; bases outside gene matches: 8. CDR3 loop: CASSSSGTGAHEQYF. The CDR3, as DNA: TGTGCCAGCAGCTCCTCCGGGACAGGGGCACACGAGCAGTACTTC.

The CDR3 region has the DNA TGTGCCAGCACCGCGGGCGCTCCCTACGAGCAGTACTTC. Protein: CASTAGAPYEQYF. The V gene is TRBV27, the J gene TRBJ2-7, with TRBD2 as a possible D gene (5 bases). Looked up from germline, CDR1 is MNHEY and CDR2 is SMNVEV (reference sequence). The CDR3 loop spans 13 amino acids. Deletions cut 7 bases from V and 2 bases from J, with 12 bases between.

The chain links TRBV5-1 to TRBJ2-3, with 9 nucleotides matching TRBD1. J gave up 3 bases and V 4 bases, and 6 bases lay outside the gene matches. The CDR3 has 15 residues. Germline values: CDR1 SGHRS, CDR2 YFSETQ. CDR3 protein: CASSPGQGWTDTQYF. In nucleotides, the CDR3 is TGCGCCAGCAGCCCGGGACAGGGATGGACAGATACGCAGTATTTT.

The chain links TRBV14 to TRBJ1-4; 10 bases match TRBD1. J lost 6 bases, V lost 3 bases, and 1 base had no gene match. Germline CDR1 is SGHDN and CDR2 is FVKESK. The CDR3 loop spans 14 amino acids. The CDR3 region is CASSQGQGYEKLFF. Written as DNA, the CDR3 is TGTGCCAGCAGCCAGGGACAGGGGTATGAAAAACTGTTTTTT.

This clone was observed once. This chain links TRBV9 with TRBJ2-2; 10 positions match TRBD1. In germline, CDR1 is SGDLS, CDR2 YYNGEE. This CDR3 has 15 residues. The ends lost 0 bases at V and 6 bases at J; junction bases unmatched: 2. The CDR3 protein is CASSVGDRGPGELFF. CDR3 sequence (DNA): TGTGCCAGCAGCGTAGGGGACAGGGGCCCCGGGGAGCTGTTTTTT. The variable domain in full, completed from reference TRBV9 and TRBJ2-2, reads DSGVTQTPKHLITATGQRVTLRCSPRSGDLSVYWYQQSLDQGLQFLIQYYNGEERAKGNILERFSAQQFPDLHSELNLSSLELGDSALYFCASSVGDRGPGELFFGEGSRLTVL.

Regarding this clone: This same CDR3 is encoded by further DNA sequences in the sample. V and J are TRBV28 and TRBJ1-2; D uncertain. There are 12 residues in the CDR3. The germline V gene encodes CDR1 MDHEN and CDR2 SYDVKM. V shed 1 base and J shed 4 bases, with 4 bases lying between them. In DNA form, the CDR3 reads TGTGCCAGCAGTTTATCTTCCTATGGCTACACCTTC. Protein: CASSLSSYGYTF.